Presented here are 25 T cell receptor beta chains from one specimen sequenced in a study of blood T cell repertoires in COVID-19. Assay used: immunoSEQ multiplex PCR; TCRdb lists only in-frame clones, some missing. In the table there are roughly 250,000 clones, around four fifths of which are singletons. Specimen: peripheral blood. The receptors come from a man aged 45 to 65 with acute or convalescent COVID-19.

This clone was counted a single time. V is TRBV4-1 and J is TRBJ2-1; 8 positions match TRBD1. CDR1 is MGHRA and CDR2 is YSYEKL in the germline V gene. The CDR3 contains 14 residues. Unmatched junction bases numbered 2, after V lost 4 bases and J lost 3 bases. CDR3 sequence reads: CASSLQGGYNEQFF. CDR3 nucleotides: TGCGCCAGCAGCCTACAGGGGGGCTACAATGAGCAGTTCTTC.

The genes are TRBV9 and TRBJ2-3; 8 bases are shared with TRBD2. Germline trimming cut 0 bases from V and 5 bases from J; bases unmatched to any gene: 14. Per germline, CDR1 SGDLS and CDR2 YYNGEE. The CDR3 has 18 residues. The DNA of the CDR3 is TGTGCCAGCAGCGTAGGTCCAGCGGGGGTTGGGGGTGGAGATACGCAGTATTTT. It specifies CASSVGPAGVGGGDTQYF. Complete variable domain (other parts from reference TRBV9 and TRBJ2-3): DSGVTQTPKHLITATGQRVTLRCSPRSGDLSVYWYQQSLDQGLQFLIQYYNGEERAKGNILERFSAQQFPDLHSELNLSSLELGDSALYFCASSVGPAGVGGGDTQYFGPGTRLTVL.

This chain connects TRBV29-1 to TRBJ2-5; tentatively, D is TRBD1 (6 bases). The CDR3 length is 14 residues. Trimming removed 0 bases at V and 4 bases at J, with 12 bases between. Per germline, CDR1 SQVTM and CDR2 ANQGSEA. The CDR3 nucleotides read TGCAGCGTTGAAGATCGTACAGGGCTAGAGACCCAGTACTTC. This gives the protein CSVEDRTGLETQYF. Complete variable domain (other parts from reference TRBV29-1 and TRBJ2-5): SAVISQKPSRDICQRGTSLTIQCQVDSQVTMMFWYRQQPGQSLTLIATANQGSEATYESGFVIDKFPISRPNLTFSTLTVSNMSPEDSSIYLCSVEDRTGLETQYFGPGTRLLVL.

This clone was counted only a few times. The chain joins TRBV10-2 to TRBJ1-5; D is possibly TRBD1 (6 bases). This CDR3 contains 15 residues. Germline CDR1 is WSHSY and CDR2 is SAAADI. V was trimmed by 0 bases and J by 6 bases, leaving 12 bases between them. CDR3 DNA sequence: TGCGCCAGCAGTGAGTCGGGTAGGGGGTTTCAGCCCCAGCATTTT. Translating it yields CASSESGRGFQPQHF.

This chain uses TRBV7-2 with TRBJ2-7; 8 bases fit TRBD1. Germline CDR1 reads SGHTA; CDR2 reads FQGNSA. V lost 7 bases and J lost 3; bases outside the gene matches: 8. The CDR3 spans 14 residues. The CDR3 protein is CASTRPGQVYEQYF. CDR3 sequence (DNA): TGTGCCAGCACCCGGCCGGGACAGGTCTACGAGCAGTACTTC.

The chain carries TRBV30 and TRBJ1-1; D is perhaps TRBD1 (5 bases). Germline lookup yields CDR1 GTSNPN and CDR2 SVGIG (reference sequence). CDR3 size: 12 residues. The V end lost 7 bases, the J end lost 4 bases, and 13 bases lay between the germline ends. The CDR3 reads CASLRGITEAFF. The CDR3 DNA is TGTGCCTCACTACGGGGGATCACTGAAGCTTTCTTT.

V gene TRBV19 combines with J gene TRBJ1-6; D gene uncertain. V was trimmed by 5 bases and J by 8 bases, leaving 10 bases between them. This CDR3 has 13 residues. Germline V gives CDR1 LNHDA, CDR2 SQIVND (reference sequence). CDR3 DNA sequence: TGTGCCAGTAGTCCACTCGGGGATTCACCCCTCCACTTT. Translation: CASSPLGDSPLHF. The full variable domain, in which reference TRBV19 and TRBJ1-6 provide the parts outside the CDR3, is DGGITQSPKYLFRKEGQNVTLSCEQNLNHDAMYWYRQDPGQGLRLIYYSQIVNDFQKGDIAEGYSVSREKKESFPLTVTSAQKNPTAFYLCASSPLGDSPLHFGNGTRLTVT.

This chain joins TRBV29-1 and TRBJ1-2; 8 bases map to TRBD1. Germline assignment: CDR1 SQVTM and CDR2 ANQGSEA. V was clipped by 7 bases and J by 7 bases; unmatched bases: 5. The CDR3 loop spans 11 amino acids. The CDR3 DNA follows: TGCAGCGGTGGACAGGGCTCTGGCTACACCTTC. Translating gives CSGGQGSGYTF.

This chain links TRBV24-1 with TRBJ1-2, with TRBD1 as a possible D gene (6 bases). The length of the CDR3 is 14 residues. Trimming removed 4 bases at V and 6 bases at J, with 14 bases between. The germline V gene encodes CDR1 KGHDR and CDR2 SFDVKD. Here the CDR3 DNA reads TGTGCCACCAGTGACCCGGGCAGGGGTGATGGCTACACCTTC. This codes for CATSDPGRGDGYTF.

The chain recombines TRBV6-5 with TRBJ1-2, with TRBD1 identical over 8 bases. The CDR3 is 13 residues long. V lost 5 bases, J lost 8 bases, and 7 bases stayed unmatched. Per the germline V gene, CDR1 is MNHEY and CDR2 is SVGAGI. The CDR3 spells CASSQSRGQGYTF. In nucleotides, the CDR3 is TGTGCCAGCAGTCAATCCAGGGGGCAAGGCTACACCTTC.

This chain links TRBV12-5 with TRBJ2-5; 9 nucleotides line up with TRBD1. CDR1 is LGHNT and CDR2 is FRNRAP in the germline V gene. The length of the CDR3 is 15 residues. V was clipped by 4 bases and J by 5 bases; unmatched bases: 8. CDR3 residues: CASGWGQGAQETQYF. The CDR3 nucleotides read TGTGCTAGTGGTTGGGGACAGGGAGCCCAGGAGACCCAGTACTTC.

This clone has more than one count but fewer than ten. CDR3 nucleotide sequence: TGTGCCTGGAACGAACGCCGAGGGGGCTACACCTTC. Protein sequence: CAWNERRGGYTF. The chain uses TRBV30 and TRBJ1-2; no definite D call. Germline CDR1 reads GTSNPN; CDR2 reads SVGIG (reference sequence). Deletions cut 4 bases from V and 8 bases from J, with 14 bases between. The CDR3 is 12 residues long. Based on the CDR3 plus reference TRBV30 and TRBJ1-2, the full variable domain is SQTIHQWPATLVQPVGSPLSLECTVEGTSNPNLYWYRQAAGRGLQLLFYSVGIGQISSEVPQNLSASRPQDRQFILSSKKLLLSDSGFYLCAWNERRGGYTFGSGTRLTVV.

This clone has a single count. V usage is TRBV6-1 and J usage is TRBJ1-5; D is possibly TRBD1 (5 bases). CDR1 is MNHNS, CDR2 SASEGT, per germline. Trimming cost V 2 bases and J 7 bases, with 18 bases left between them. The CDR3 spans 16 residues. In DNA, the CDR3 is TGTGCCAGCAGTGAACTTCGTGTGCGGGGGATACAGCCCCAGCATTTT. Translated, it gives CASSELRVRGIQPQHF.

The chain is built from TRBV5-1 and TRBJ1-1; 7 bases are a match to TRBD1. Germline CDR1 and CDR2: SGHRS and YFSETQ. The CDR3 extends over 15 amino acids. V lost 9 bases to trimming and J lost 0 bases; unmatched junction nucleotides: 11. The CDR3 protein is CATTEQGPMNTEAFF. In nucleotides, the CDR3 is TGCGCCACCACCGAACAGGGGCCGATGAACACTGAAGCTTTCTTT. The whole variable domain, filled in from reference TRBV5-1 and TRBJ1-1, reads KAGVTQTPRYLIKTRGQQVTLSCSPISGHRSVSWYQQTPGQGLQFLFEYFSETQRNKGNFPGRFSGRQFSNSRSEMNVSTLELGDSALYLCATTEQGPMNTEAFFGQGTRLTVV.

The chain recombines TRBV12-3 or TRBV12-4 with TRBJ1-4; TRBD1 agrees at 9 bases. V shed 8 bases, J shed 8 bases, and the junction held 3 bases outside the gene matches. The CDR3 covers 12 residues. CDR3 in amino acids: CASGTGSEKLFF. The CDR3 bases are TGTGCCAGCGGGACAGGGTCGGAAAAACTGTTTTTT.

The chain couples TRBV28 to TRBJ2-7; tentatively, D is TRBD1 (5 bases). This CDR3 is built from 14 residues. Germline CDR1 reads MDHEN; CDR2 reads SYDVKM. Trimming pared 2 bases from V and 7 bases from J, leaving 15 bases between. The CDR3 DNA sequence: TGTGCCAGCAGTTTAAGACAGTACCTACGAGAGCAGTACTTC. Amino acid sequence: CASSLRQYLREQYF.

Here the CDR3 reads CASSPRGQSGYTF. In DNA, the CDR3 is TGTGCCAGCAGCCCCAGGGGGCAGAGTGGCTACACCTTC. V usage is TRBV6-5 and J usage is TRBJ1-2; 8 nucleotides align to TRBD1. The germline V gene encodes CDR1 MNHEY and CDR2 SVGAGI. The CDR3 loop spans 13 amino acids. With 6 bases clipped from V and 7 bases from J, the junction kept 7 bases outside the gene matches.

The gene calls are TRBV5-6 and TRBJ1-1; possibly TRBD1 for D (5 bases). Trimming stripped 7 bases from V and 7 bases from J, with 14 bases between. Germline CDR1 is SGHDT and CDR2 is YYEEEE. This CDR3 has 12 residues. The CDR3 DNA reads TGTGCCAGCTCCCCCGGGACTGATGAAGCTTTCTTT. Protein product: CASSPGTDEAFF. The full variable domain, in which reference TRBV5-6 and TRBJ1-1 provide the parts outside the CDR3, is DAGVTQSPTHLIKTRGQQVTLRCSPKSGHDTVSWYQQALGQGPQFIFQYYEEEERQRGNFPDRFSGHQFPNYSSELNVNALLLGDSALYLCASSPGTDEAFFGQGTRLTVV.

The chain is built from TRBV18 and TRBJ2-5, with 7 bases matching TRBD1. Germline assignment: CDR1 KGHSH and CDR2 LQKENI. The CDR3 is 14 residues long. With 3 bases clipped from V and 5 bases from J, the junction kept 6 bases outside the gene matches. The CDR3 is CASSPTGAGETQYF. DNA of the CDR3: TGTGCCAGCTCACCCACAGGGGCTGGGGAGACCCAGTACTTC.

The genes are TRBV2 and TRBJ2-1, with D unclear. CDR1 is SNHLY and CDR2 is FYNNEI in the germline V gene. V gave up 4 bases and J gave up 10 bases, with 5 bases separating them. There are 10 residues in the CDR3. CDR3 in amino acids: CASSASEQFF. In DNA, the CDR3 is TGTGCCAGCAGTGCCTCGGAGCAGTTCTTC.

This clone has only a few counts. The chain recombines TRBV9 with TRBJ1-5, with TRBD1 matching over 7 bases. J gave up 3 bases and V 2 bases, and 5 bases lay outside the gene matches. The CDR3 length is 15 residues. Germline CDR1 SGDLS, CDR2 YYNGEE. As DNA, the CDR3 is TGTGCCAGCAGCGTTAATGGACAGGTCAATCAGCCCCAGCATTTT. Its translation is CASSVNGQVNQPQHF.

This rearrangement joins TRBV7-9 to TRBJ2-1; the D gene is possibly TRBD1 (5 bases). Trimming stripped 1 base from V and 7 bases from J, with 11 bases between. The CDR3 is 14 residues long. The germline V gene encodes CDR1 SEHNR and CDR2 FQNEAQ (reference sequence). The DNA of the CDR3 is TGTGCCAGCAGCTTAGTTCCCCCAGGGAATGAGCAGTTCTTC. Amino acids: CASSLVPPGNEQFF.

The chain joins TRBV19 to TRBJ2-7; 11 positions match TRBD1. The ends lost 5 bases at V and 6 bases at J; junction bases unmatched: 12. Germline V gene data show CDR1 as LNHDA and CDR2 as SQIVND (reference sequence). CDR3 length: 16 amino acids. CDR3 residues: CASSPSPGQGAFEQYF. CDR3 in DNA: TGTGCCAGTAGTCCATCCCCCGGACAGGGGGCGTTCGAGCAGTACTTC.

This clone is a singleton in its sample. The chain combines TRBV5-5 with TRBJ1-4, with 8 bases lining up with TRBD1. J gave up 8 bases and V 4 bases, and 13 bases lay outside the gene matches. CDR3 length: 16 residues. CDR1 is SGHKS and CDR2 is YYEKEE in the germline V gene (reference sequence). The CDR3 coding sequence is TGTGCCAGCAGCCCCGAAAACAGGGGGATTCAGGAAAAACTGTTTTTT. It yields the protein CASSPENRGIQEKLFF.

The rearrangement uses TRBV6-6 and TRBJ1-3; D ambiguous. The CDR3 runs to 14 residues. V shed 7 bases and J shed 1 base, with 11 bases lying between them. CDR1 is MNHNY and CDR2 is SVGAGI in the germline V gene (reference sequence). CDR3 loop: CASIPSGSGNTIYF. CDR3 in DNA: TGTGCCAGCATCCCTAGTGGATCTGGAAACACCATATATTTT.